This T cell receptor beta chain was sequenced during a study of cytomegalovirus exposure and HLA in healthy donors. PCR used 60 Vbeta primers and 13 Jbeta primers. Methods used by the authors: Unique TCR beta chains totaled some 80 million in a later count, with around 11 million of them shared. Data came from immunoSEQ multiplex PCR; TCRdb stores just in-frame clones and leaves some out. The D gene and trimming were derived from the DNA, and the V and J assignments and clone size from that table. The data show 170,000 or so clones, and the top ten clones hold 2.1%. With regard to this clone: The antigen is undetermined.

The V end was cut by 5 bases, the J end by 7 bases, with 16 bases between. Germline CDR1 is SGHKS and CDR2 is YYEKEE (reference sequence). The CDR3 runs to 14 residues. Points from the study as a whole: Cytomegalovirus status was reportedly diagnosed by the classifier with high sensitivity and specificity. The authors later linked a missense DCLRE1C variant to TCR beta V- and J-gene trimming. Altogether, 150 to 200 TCR beta chains were recorded as cytomegalovirus-associated.

This clonotype was sampled from a man under 40 in good health and CMV-seronegative. The sample was PBMCs. J is TRBJ1-5 and V is TRBV5-5, with D tentatively TRBD1 (5 bases). This CDR3 reads CASSRGLQGQPQHF. CDR3 DNA sequence: TGTGCCAGCAGTAGGGGCCTACAAGGGCAGCCCCAGCATTTT.